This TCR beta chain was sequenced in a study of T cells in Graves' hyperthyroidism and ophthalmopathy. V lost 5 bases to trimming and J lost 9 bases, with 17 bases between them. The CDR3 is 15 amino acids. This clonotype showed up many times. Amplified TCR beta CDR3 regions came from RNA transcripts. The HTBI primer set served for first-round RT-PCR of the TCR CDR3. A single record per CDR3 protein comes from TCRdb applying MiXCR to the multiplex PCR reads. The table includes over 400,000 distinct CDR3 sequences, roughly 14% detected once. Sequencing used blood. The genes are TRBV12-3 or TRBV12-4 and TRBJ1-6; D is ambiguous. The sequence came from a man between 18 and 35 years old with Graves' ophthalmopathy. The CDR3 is CASSHRRGLGSPLHF. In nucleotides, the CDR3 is TGTGCCAGCAGTCACCGGCGCGGCTTAGGTTCACCCCTCCACTTT.